These 28 T cell receptor beta chains originate from one sample sequenced in a study of identical twins. A single record per CDR3 protein comes from TCRdb applying MiXCR to the 5' RACE reads. The data show 450,000 or so distinct CDR3 sequences, with approximately 17% seen just once and roughly an eighth held by the top ten. Sequenced sample: naive T cells sorted from blood. Every receptor here comes from a man in his forties or fifties in good health.

This chain uses TRBV20-1 with TRBJ2-7; 7 positions agree with TRBD2. CDR1 and CDR2 (germline): DFQATT, SNEGSKA (reference sequence). This CDR3 has 15 amino acids. The V and J ends lost 2 bases and 3 bases, in that order; junction bases with no gene match: 10. Here the CDR3 reads CSARKSSSGHYEQYF. The CDR3 coding sequence is TGCAGTGCTAGAAAAAGCTCTAGCGGACACTACGAGCAGTACTTC.

This clonotype has a count of ten or more. The junction differs from germline at one of its ends, possibly a read error. The gene calls are TRBV12-3 or TRBV12-4 and TRBJ2-7; 7 bases fit TRBD1. The CDR3 is made up of 13 amino acids. CDR3: CASSLQGTYEQYF. The CDR3 coding sequence is TGCGCCAGCAGCTTACAGGGGACCTACGAGCAGTACTTC.

This clonotype occurred many times. CDR3: CASSLVAGNTEAFF. The CDR3 DNA reads TGCGCCAGCAGCTTGGTAGCCGGGAACACTGAAGCTTTCTTT. The genes are TRBV5-1 and TRBJ1-1; no reliable D call. CDR3 length: 14 amino acids. V lost 0 bases and J lost 1, with 7 bases in between. CDR1 is SGHRS and CDR2 is YFSETQ in the germline V gene.

This clonotype was found a few times. This chain links TRBV5-1 with TRBJ1-2, with 11 bases fitting TRBD1. Germline-derived CDR1 and CDR2 are SGHRS and YFSETQ. V shed 5 bases, J shed 0 bases, and the junction held 6 bases outside the gene matches. This CDR3 comprises 16 residues. CDR3 amino acids: CASRRDRGFANYGYTF. The CDR3 DNA is TGCGCCAGCAGGCGGGACAGGGGGTTCGCTAACTATGGCTACACCTTC.

This clonotype showed up many times. The chain employs TRBV6-2 or TRBV6-3 and TRBJ2-7, with D possibly TRBD1 on 7 matching bases. Trimming removed 4 bases from V and 5 bases from J, with 12 bases in between. The CDR3 spans 13 residues. Germline CDR1 reads MNHEY; CDR2 reads SVGEGT. This chain's CDR3 is CASSSQGRNEQYF. CDR3 DNA sequence: TGTGCCAGCAGTTCACAGGGGAGGAACGAGCAGTACTTC.

V gene TRBV4-1 combines with J gene TRBJ2-1; 9 bases fit TRBD2. Per the germline V gene, CDR1 is MGHRA and CDR2 is YSYEKL. V lost 0 bases and J lost 7; bases outside the gene matches: 10. The CDR3 is made up of 17 amino acids. The CDR3 DNA reads TGCGCCAGCAGCCAAGATCATTTGGGACTAGCTGGGAATGAGCAGTTCTTC. Translation: CASSQDHLGLAGNEQFF.

This clonotype has a count of ten or more. The chain couples TRBV28 to TRBJ2-2; D remains unclear. The CDR3 is made up of 15 amino acids. The V gene's germline CDR1 is MDHEN and CDR2 SYDVKM. Trimming removed 3 bases at V and 1 base at J, with 9 bases between. The chain's CDR3 is CASSFGSKNTGELFF. The CDR3 DNA sequence: TGTGCCAGCAGTTTTGGGTCGAAGAACACCGGGGAGCTGTTTTTT.

The J gene is TRBJ2-5, the V gene TRBV11-2, with 8 bases aligning to TRBD1. V shed 6 bases and J 5 bases; nucleotides not matched to a gene: 8. The germline V gene has CDR1 SGHAT and CDR2 FQNNGV. The CDR3 has 14 residues. The CDR3 bases are TGTGCCAGCAGTCGGGACAGGTTTGAGGAGACCCAGTACTTC. As protein: CASSRDRFEETQYF. The full variable domain, with the rest looked up from reference TRBV11-2 and TRBJ2-5, is EAGVAQSPRYKIIEKRQSVAFWCNPISGHATLYWYQQILGQGPKLLIQFQNNGVVDDSQLPKDRFSAERLKGVDSTLKIQPAKLEDSAVYLCASSRDRFEETQYFGPGTRLLVL.

The gene calls are TRBV6-2 or TRBV6-3 and TRBJ2-3; a weak D match, TRBD1 (5 bases). Germline V gives CDR1 MNHEY, CDR2 SVGEGT. Trimming removed 2 bases from V and 2 bases from J, with 8 bases in between. The CDR3 is made up of 14 amino acids. The CDR3 nucleotides read TGTGCCAGCAGTTACAGGGGATTCACAGATACGCAGTATTTT. Translation gives CASSYRGFTDTQYF.

A few counts support this clonotype. The chain uses TRBV28 and TRBJ2-5, with 10 bases matching TRBD2. This CDR3 spans 16 amino acids. Germline V lookup: CDR1 MDHEN, CDR2 SYDVKM. J lost 1 base, V lost 2 bases, and 4 bases had no gene match. In DNA, the CDR3 is TGTGCCAGCAGTTTAGGACTAGCGGAACTCCAAGAGACCCAGTACTTC. This encodes CASSLGLAELQETQYF.

The V and J genes are TRBV5-6 and TRBJ2-5, with 9 positions matching TRBD2. There are 14 residues in the CDR3. With V trimmed by 2 bases and J by 5 bases, 4 bases remained unmatched. CDR1 is SGHDT and CDR2 is YYEEEE in the germline V gene. DNA for the CDR3: TGTGCCAGCAGCTTAAAAGCGGGGGGTGAGACCCAGTACTTC. Translation: CASSLKAGGETQYF.

The V gene is TRBV12-3 or TRBV12-4, the J gene TRBJ2-1; 8 positions agree with TRBD2. After removal of 5 bases from V and 4 bases from J, the junction contained 7 bases not matched to a gene. CDR3 length: 15 residues. DNA for the CDR3: TGTGCCAGCAGTCCCCGACAGCGGGGGTACAATGAGCAGTTCTTC. Translation: CASSPRQRGYNEQFF.

A few counts support this clonotype. V usage is TRBV9 and J usage is TRBJ2-7; 12 bases are a match to TRBD2. V was clipped by 0 bases and J by 9 bases; unmatched bases: 13. The CDR3 has 17 amino acids. Germline V CDR1 and CDR2: SGDLS, YYNGEE. This CDR3 is CASSVGLSTSGSAGQYF. The CDR3 region has the DNA TGTGCCAGCAGCGTAGGTTTGTCGACTAGCGGGAGTGCGGGGCAGTACTTC.

This clonotype was observed at least ten times. The chain employs TRBV28 and TRBJ2-7; D ambiguous. This CDR3 spans 11 amino acids. The germline V gene has CDR1 MDHEN and CDR2 SYDVKM. V dropped 3 bases and J dropped 7 bases, with 7 bases sitting between them. For the CDR3, the DNA is TGTGCCAGCAGTTTGATGAATGAGCAGTACTTC. It is translated as CASSLMNEQYF.

The chain is built from TRBV6-1 and TRBJ2-3; possibly TRBD2 for D (6 bases). CDR1 and CDR2 from the germline V gene are MNHNS and SASEGT. Trimming cost V 2 bases and J 0 bases, with 12 bases left between them. The CDR3 spans 16 residues. The chain's CDR3 is CASSELDRGSTDTQYF. CDR3 DNA: TGTGCCAGCAGTGAATTAGATCGGGGGAGCACAGATACGCAGTATTTT.

CDR3 sequence: CASSFTGEQYF. CDR3 bases: TGTGCCAGCAGTTTTACCGGCGAGCAGTACTTC. The chain has TRBV12-3 or TRBV12-4 and TRBJ2-7; D is undetermined. V was clipped by 3 bases and J by 6 bases, with 6 bases between them. The CDR3 is made up of 11 amino acids.

This chain links TRBV5-1 with TRBJ2-7, with a possible D match to TRBD2 (5 bases). CDR1 is SGHRS, CDR2 YFSETQ, per germline. The CDR3 consists of 14 residues. V lost 0 bases and J lost 3, with 10 bases in between. The CDR3 protein is CASSLALEGYEQYF. DNA for the CDR3: TGCGCCAGCAGCTTGGCCCTCGAGGGCTACGAGCAGTACTTC.

CDR3 protein: CATSEGAGGYTF. In nucleotides, the CDR3 is TGTGCCACCAGCGAGGGAGCGGGTGGCTACACCTTC. The rearrangement links TRBV15 to TRBJ1-2; D not certain. Trimming removed 5 bases from V and 7 bases from J, with 11 bases in between. This CDR3 region has 12 residues. Per germline, CDR1 LNHNV and CDR2 YYDKDF (reference sequence).

Ten or more counts support this clonotype. The chain carries TRBV6-2 or TRBV6-3 and TRBJ2-5, with 9 bases fitting TRBD2. Losses at the gene ends were 6 bases for V and 2 bases for J; bases not matched to a gene: 1. CDR3 length: 13 residues. Per germline, CDR1 MNHEY and CDR2 SVGEGT. CDR3 region: CASRTSGQETQYF. The CDR3 DNA reads TGTGCCAGCAGGACTAGCGGACAAGAGACCCAGTACTTC.

The V and J genes are TRBV9 and TRBJ2-3, with D tentatively TRBD2 (5 bases). The CDR3 extends over 15 amino acids. V was clipped by 4 bases and J by 3 bases, with 15 bases between them. The germline V gene encodes CDR1 SGDLS and CDR2 YYNGEE. CDR3 sequence: CASSPQLWRTDTQYF. CDR3 nucleotides: TGTGCCAGCAGCCCCCAGCTTTGGAGGACAGATACGCAGTATTTT. Using reference TRBV9 and TRBJ2-3 for the parts outside the CDR3, the full variable domain is DSGVTQTPKHLITATGQRVTLRCSPRSGDLSVYWYQQSLDQGLQFLIQYYNGEERAKGNILERFSAQQFPDLHSELNLSSLELGDSALYFCASSPQLWRTDTQYFGPGTRLTVL.

The chain has TRBV15 and TRBJ1-2; weak D call: TRBD1 (5 bases). The CDR3 contains 16 residues. Germline CDR1 reads LNHNV; CDR2 reads YYDKDF (reference sequence). The germline V and J ends were trimmed by 1 base and 0 bases, with 12 bases remaining between them. The CDR3 loop is CATSRVDVGPNYGYTF. DNA of the CDR3: TGTGCCACCAGCAGAGTGGACGTGGGGCCTAACTATGGCTACACCTTC.

The chain joins TRBV18 to TRBJ1-2; D is perhaps TRBD1 (6 bases). This CDR3 contains 15 residues. Per the germline V gene, CDR1 is KGHSH and CDR2 is LQKENI. V was shortened by 4 bases and J by 2 bases, with 14 bases between the two germline ends. CDR3: CASSLGTNQNYGYTF. CDR3 nucleotide sequence: TGTGCCAGCTCACTCGGGACAAACCAAAACTATGGCTACACCTTC.

This clonotype was seen ten or more times. The rearrangement uses TRBV6-5 and TRBJ2-1, with D possibly TRBD1 on 6 matching bases. Per the germline V gene, CDR1 is MNHEY and CDR2 is SVGAGI. Trimming pared 5 bases from V and 8 bases from J, leaving 10 bases between. The CDR3 loop spans 12 amino acids. The CDR3, as DNA: TGTGCCAGCAGTGAGACAGGATATGAGCAGTTCTTC. This codes for CASSETGYEQFF.

There are many counts of this clonotype. This rearrangement joins TRBV7-8 to TRBJ2-7, with D tentatively TRBD1 or TRBD2 (6 bases each). The CDR3 spans 14 residues. CDR1 is SGHVS, CDR2 FQNEAQ, per germline. Trimming stripped 1 base from V and 5 bases from J, with 12 bases between. In DNA, the CDR3 is TGTGCCAGCAGCTTAGAAGATGGGGGGCACGAGCAGTACTTC. Protein: CASSLEDGGHEQYF.

The chain employs TRBV11-1 and TRBJ2-5; D ambiguous. The V end lost 3 bases, the J end lost 4 bases, and 15 bases lay between the germline ends. CDR1 and CDR2 from the germline V gene are SGHAT and FQDESV (reference sequence). There are 15 residues in the CDR3. The CDR3 DNA follows: TGTGCCAGCAGCTTGTGGAACCAGGTCCCAGAGACCCAGTACTTC. It codes for CASSLWNQVPETQYF.

The genes are TRBV4-3 and TRBJ1-2; D might be TRBD1 (5 bases). CDR3 length: 15 amino acids. The V gene lost 1 base and the J gene lost 4 bases, with 13 bases spanning the gap. CDR1 LGHNA and CDR2 YSLEER come from the germline V gene. The CDR3 sequence: CASSQGSGHSYGYTF. CDR3 bases: TGCGCCAGCAGCCAAGGTTCGGGGCACTCCTATGGCTACACCTTC.

There are many counts of this clonotype. The rearrangement links TRBV4-2 to TRBJ2-1, with D maybe TRBD1 (5 bases). This CDR3 has 16 residues. V lost 4 bases and J lost 0, with 13 bases in between. The germline V gene has CDR1 LGHNA and CDR2 YNFKEQ. CDR3 nucleotides: TGTGCCAGCAGCCCGGCGACCGACAGCTCCTACAATGAGCAGTTCTTC. It is translated as CASSPATDSSYNEQFF.

This clonotype has at least ten counts. V usage is TRBV6-5 and J usage is TRBJ1-2, with 9 bases fitting TRBD1. Per germline, CDR1 MNHEY and CDR2 SVGAGI. V dropped 4 bases and J dropped 8; count of bases not matched to a gene: 14. The CDR3 contains 16 residues. CDR3 nucleotides: TGTGCCAGCAGTTCCGGGACAGGGATCCAGCTGGGAGGCTACACCTTC. Protein product: CASSSGTGIQLGGYTF.